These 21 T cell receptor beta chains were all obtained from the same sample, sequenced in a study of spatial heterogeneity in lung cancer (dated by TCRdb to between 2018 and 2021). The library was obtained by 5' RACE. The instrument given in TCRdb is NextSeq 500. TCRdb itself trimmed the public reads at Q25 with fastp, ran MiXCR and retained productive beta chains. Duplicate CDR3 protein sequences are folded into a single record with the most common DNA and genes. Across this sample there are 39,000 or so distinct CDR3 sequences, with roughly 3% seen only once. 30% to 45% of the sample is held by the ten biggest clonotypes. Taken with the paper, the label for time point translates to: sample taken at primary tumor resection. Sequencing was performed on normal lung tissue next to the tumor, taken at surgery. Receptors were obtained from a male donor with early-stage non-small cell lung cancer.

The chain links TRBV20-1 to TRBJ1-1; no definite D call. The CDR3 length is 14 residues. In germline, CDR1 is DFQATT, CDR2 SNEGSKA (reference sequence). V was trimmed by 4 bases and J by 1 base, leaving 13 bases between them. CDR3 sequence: CSAKMGGWNTEAFF. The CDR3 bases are TGCAGTGCTAAAATGGGTGGGTGGAACACTGAAGCTTTCTTT.

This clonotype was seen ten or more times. The CDR3 bases are TGCGCCAGCAGCCCGTCAGGGGCACGGGGTGAAAAACTGTTTTTT. Amino acids: CASSPSGARGEKLFF. The chain is built from TRBV5-1 and TRBJ1-4; tentative D call: TRBD1 (6 bases). Trimming shortened V by 4 bases and J by 7 bases, and 17 bases separated the two germline ends. Germline V gene sequence: CDR1 SGHRS, CDR2 YFSETQ. The CDR3 is made up of 15 amino acids. The whole variable domain, filled in from reference TRBV5-1 and TRBJ1-4, reads KAGVTQTPRYLIKTRGQQVTLSCSPISGHRSVSWYQQTPGQGLQFLFEYFSETQRNKGNFPGRFSGRQFSNSRSEMNVSTLELGDSALYLCASSPSGARGEKLFFGSGTQLSVL.

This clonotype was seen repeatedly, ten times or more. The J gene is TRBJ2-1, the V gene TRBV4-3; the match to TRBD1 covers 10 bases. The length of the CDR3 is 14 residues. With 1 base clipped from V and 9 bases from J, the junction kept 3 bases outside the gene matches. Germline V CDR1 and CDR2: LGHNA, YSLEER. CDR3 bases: TGCGCCAGCAGCCAAGGACAGGGGGCTGGTGAGCAGTTCTTC. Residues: CASSQGQGAGEQFF.

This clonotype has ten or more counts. Written as DNA, the CDR3 is TGCGCCAGCAGCCAAGCGGCGGTATTGACAGGGGCTAACAATGAGCAGTTCTTC. Its protein is CASSQAAVLTGANNEQFF. V and J are TRBV4-1 and TRBJ2-1; 8 bases fit TRBD1. Unmatched junction bases numbered 13, after V lost 1 base and J lost 5 bases. The CDR3 length is 18 residues. The germline V gene has CDR1 MGHRA and CDR2 YSYEKL.

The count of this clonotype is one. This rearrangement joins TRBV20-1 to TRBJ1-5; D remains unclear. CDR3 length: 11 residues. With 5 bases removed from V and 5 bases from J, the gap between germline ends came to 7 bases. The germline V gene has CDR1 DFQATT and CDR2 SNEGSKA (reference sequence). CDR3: CSARKDQPQHF. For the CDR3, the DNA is TGCAGTGCTCGTAAGGATCAGCCCCAGCATTTT.

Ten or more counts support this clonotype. Written as DNA, the CDR3 is TGTGCCAGCTCACCAGAGAGCCGAGATGGCTACACCTTC. It encodes CASSPESRDGYTF. V is TRBV18 and J is TRBJ1-2; D gene uncertain. The CDR3 is 13 amino acids. Germline V gives CDR1 KGHSH, CDR2 LQKENI. Trimming removed 2 bases from V and 6 bases from J, with 10 bases in between.

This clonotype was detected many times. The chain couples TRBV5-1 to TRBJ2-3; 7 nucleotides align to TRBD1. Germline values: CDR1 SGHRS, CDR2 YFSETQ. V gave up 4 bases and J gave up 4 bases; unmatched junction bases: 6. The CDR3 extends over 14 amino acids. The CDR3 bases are TGCGCCAGCAGCCTGGACAGGATCTCAGATACGCAGTATTTT. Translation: CASSLDRISDTQYF.

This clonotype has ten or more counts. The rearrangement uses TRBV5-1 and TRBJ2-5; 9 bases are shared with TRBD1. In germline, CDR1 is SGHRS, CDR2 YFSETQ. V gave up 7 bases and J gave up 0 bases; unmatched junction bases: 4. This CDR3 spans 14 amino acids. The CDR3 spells CASGTGLNQETQYF. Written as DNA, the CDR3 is TGCGCCAGCGGGACAGGGCTGAACCAAGAGACCCAGTACTTC.

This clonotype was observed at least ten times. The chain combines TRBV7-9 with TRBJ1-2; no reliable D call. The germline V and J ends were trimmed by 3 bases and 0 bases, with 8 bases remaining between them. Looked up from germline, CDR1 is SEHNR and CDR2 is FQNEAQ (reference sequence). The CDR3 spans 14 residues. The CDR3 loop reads CASSLEGSNYGYTF. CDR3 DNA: TGTGCCAGCAGCTTGGAGGGATCTAACTATGGCTACACCTTC.

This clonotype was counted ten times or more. The CDR3 loop reads CASSSQGTGELFF. The CDR3, as DNA: TGTGCCAGCAGCTCACAGGGCACCGGGGAGCTGTTTTTT. This chain connects TRBV7-9 to TRBJ2-2; perhaps TRBD1 as D (6 bases). This CDR3 spans 13 amino acids. Germline V gene data show CDR1 as SEHNR and CDR2 as FQNEAQ (reference sequence). V shed 4 bases and J shed 4 bases, with 7 bases lying between them.

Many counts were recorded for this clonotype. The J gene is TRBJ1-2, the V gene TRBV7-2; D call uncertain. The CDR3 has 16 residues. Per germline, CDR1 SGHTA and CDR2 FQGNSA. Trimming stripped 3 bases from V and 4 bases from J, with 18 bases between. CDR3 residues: CASSFGLSAGPYGYTF. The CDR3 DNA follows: TGTGCCAGCAGCTTTGGTCTGTCGGCAGGACCCTATGGCTACACCTTC.

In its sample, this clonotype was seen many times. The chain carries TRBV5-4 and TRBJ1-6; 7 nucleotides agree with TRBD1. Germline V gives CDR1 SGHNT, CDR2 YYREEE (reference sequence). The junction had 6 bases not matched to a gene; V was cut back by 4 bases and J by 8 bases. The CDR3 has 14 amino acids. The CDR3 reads CASSRRDSDSPLHF. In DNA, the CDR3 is TGTGCCAGCAGCCGCCGGGACAGTGATTCACCCCTCCACTTT.

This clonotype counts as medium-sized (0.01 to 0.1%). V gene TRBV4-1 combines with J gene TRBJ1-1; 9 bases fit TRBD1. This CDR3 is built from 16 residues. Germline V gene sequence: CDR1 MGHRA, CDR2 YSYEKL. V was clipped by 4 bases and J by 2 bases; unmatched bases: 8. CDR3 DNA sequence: TGCGCCAGCAGCCCCTTTTGGGACAGGGAAAACACTGAAGCTTTCTTT. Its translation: CASSPFWDRENTEAFF.

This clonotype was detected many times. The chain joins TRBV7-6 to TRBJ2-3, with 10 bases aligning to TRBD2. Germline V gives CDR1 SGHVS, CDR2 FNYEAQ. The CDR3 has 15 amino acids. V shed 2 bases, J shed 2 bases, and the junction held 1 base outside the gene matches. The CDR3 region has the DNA TGTGCCAGCAGCTTAACTAGCGGGGCCACAGATACGCAGTATTTT. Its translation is CASSLTSGATDTQYF.

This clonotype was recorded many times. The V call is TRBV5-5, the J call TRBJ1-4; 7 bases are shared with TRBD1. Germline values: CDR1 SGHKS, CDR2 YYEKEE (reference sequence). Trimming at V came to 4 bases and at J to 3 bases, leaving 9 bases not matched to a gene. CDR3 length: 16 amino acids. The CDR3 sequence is CASSLLPGQSNEKLFF. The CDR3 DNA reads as TGTGCCAGCAGCCTCCTACCGGGACAGTCTAATGAAAAACTGTTTTTT.

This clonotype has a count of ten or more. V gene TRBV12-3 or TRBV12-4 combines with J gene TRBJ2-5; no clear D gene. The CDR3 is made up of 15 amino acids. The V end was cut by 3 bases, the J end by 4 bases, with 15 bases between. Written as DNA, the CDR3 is TGTGCCAGCAGTTTTAAACCCCCGCCGGGAGAGACCCAGTACTTC. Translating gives CASSFKPPPGETQYF.

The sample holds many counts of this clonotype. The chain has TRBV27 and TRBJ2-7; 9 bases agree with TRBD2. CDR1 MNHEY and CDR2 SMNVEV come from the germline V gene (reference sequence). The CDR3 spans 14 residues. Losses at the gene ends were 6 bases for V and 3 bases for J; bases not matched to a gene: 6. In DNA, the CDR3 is TGTGCCAGCAGAAAAACTAGCGGGTTCTACGAGCAGTACTTC. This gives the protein CASRKTSGFYEQYF.

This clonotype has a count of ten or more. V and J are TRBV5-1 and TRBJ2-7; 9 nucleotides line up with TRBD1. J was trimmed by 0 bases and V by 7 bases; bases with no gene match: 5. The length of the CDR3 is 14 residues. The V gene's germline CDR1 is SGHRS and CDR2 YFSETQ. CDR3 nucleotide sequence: TGCGCCAGCGTAGAGACAGGGGGCTCCTACGAGCAGTACTTC. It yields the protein CASVETGGSYEQYF.

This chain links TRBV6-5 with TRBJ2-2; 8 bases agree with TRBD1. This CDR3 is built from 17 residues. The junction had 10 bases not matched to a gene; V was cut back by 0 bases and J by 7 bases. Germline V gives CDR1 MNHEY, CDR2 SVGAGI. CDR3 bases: TGTGCCAGCAGTTACTCCGGGGACAGGACCGGATTCGGGGAGCTGTTTTTT. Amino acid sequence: CASSYSGDRTGFGELFF.

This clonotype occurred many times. CDR3 residues: CASSPKIGESSYNEQFF. The DNA of the CDR3 is TGTGCCAGCTCACCAAAAATAGGGGAGAGCTCCTACAATGAGCAGTTCTTC. The chain links TRBV18 to TRBJ2-1, with D perhaps TRBD1 or TRBD2 (5 bases each). CDR3 size: 17 residues. Trimming took 2 bases from V and 0 from J, leaving 14 bases between them. Germline V gives CDR1 KGHSH, CDR2 LQKENI.

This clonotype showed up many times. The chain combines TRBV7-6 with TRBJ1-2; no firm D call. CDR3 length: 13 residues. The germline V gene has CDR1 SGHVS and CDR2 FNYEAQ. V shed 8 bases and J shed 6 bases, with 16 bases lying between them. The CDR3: CASSDRPQDGYTF. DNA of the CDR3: TGTGCCAGCTCCGATCGCCCCCAGGATGGCTACACCTTC.